This record looks at one T cell receptor (beta chain) sequence and its context. The CDR3 loop spans 11 amino acids. V was shortened by 8 bases and J by 1 base, with 3 bases between the two germline ends. Germline loops: CDR1 MNHNS, CDR2 SASEGT. This record comes from a study of T cell changes during pregnancy in multiple sclerosis. Only in-frame clones appear in the TCRdb table, and some are missing; sequencing was by immunoSEQ multiplex PCR. Here the sample spans more than 50,000 clones, about 92% being singletons. The sequencing used peripheral blood, collected in the first trimester of pregnancy. The V call is TRBV6-1, the J call TRBJ2-1, with D unresolved. The receptor's source is a female donor in good health, enrolled as a control in a pregnancy study. CDR3 in amino acids: CASVSYNEQFF. For the CDR3, the DNA is TGTGCCAGCGTATCCTACAATGAGCAGTTCTTC.